What follows describes a single TCR beta chain. Its cognate antigen is unknown. This specimen belongs to a study of PD-1 blockade in mismatch repair-deficient tumors. In the study overall: Patients had some twelve mismatch repair-deficient cancer types, all previously treated and progressing. Notes on the study in general: Tumor-resident clones, often absent from pretreatment blood, expanded after pembrolizumab and then contracted.

The CDR3 has 13 amino acids. With 5 bases clipped from V and 2 bases from J, the junction kept 3 bases outside the gene matches. Germline loops: CDR1 SGHAT, CDR2 FQNNGV. All patients were mismatch repair deficient, assessed by either PCR or immunohistochemistry. TCRs were sequenced from three patients responding to pembrolizumab. The table came from immunoSEQ multiplex PCR; TCRdb's copy has only in-frame clones and leaves some out. The sample consists of 15,000 to 20,000 clones, around 82% of them appearing once. The TCR originated in an adult with mismatch repair-deficient cancer. The chain couples TRBV11-2 to TRBJ2-7; TRBD2 matches at 7 bases. The sequencing here drew on PBMCs, taken approximately 22 weeks after starting pembrolizumab. The CDR3, as DNA: TGTGCCAGCAGCCGTCGGGGGGCCTACGAGCAGTACTTC. It yields the protein CASSRRGAYEQYF.